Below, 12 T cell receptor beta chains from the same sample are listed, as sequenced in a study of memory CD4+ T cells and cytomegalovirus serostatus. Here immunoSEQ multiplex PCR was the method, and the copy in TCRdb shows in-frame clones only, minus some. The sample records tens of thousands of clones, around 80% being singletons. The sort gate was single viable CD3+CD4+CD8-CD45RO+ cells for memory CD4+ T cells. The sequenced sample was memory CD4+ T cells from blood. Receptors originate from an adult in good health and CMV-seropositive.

The CDR3 DNA sequence: TGTGCCAGCAGCCCTACCAGCGGACTAGCGGGGACGTACAATGAGCAGTTCTTC. This gives the protein CASSPTSGLAGTYNEQFF. V gene TRBV7-2 combines with J gene TRBJ2-1; 12 bases map to TRBD2. There are 18 residues in the CDR3. J lost 4 bases, V lost 5 bases, and 12 bases had no gene match. Germline assignment: CDR1 SGHTA and CDR2 FQGNSA.

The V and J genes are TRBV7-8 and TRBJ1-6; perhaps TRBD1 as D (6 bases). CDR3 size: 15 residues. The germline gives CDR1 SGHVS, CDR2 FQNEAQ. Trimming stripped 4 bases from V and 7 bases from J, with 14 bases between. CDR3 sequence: CASSSSGQRNSPLHF. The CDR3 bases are TGTGCCAGCAGCTCTTCTGGACAGCGGAATTCACCCCTCCACTTT.

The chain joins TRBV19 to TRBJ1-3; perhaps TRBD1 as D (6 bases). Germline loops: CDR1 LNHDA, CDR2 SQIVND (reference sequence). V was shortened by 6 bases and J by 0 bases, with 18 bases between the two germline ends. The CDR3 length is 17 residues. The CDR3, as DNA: TGTGCCAGTAGACCCCCGGGACAAGGGGTCTCTGGAAACACCATATATTTT. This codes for CASRPPGQGVSGNTIYF.

CDR3 amino acids: CASSPSGGSYNEQFF. The CDR3 coding sequence is TGTGCCAGCAGCCCCTCCGGTGGCTCTTACAATGAGCAGTTCTTC. The J gene is TRBJ2-1, the V gene TRBV7-3; D unresolved. Germline CDR1 SGHTA, CDR2 FQGTGA. The V gene lost 5 bases and the J gene lost 4 bases, with 15 bases spanning the gap. This CDR3 is 15 amino acids long.

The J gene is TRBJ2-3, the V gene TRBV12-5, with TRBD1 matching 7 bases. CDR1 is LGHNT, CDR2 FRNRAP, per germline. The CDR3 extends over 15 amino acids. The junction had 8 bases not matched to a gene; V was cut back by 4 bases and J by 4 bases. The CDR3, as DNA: TGTGCTAGTGGTTGGACAGGAAGGTGGGCAGATACGCAGTATTTT. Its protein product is CASGWTGRWADTQYF.

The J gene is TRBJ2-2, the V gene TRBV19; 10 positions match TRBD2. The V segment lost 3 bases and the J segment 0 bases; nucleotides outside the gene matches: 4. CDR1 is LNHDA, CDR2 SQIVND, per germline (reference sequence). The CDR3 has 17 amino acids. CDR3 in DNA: TGTGCCAGTAGTATTTCCCTAGCGGGGGCGAACACCGGGGAGCTGTTTTTT. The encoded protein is CASSISLAGANTGELFF.

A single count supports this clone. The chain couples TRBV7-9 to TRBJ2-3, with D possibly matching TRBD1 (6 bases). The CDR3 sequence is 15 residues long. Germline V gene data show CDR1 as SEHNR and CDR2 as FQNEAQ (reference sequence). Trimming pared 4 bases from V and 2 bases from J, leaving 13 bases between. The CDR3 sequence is CASSSYRVNTDTQYF. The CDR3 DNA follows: TGTGCCAGCAGCTCCTACAGGGTGAACACAGATACGCAGTATTTT.

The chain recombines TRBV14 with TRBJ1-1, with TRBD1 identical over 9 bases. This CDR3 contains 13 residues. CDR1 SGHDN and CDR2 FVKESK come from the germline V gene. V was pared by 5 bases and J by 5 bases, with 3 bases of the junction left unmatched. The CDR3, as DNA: TGTGCCAGCAGCACGGACAGGGGAACTGAAGCTTTCTTT. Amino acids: CASSTDRGTEAFF.

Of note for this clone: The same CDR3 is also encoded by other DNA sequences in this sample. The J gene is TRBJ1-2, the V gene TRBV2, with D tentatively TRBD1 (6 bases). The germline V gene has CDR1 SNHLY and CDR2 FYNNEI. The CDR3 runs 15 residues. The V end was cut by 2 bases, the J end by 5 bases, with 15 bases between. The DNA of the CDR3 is TGTGCCAGCAGTGAAACCCAGGGGATGGGTTATGGCTACACCTTC. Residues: CASSETQGMGYGYTF.

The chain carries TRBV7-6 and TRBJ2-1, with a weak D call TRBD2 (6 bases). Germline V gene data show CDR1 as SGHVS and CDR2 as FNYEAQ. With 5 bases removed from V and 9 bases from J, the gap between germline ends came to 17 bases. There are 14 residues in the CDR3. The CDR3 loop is CASSRSSPGVEQFF. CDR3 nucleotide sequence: TGTGCCAGCAGCCGCAGCTCTCCGGGAGTTGAGCAGTTCTTC.

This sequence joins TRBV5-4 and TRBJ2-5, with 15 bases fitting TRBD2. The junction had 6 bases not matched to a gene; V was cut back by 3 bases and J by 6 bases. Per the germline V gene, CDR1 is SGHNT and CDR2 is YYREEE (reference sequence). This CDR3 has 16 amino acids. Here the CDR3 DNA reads TGTGCCAGCAGCTCTTGGACTAGCGGGAGGGGAAAGACCCAGTACTTC. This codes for CASSSWTSGRGKTQYF. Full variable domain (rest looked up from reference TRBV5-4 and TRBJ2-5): ETGVTQSPTHLIKTRGQQVTLRCSSQSGHNTVSWYQQALGQGPQFIFQYYREEENGRGNFPPRFSGLQFPNYSSELNVNALELDDSALYLCASSSWTSGRGKTQYFGPGTRLLVL.

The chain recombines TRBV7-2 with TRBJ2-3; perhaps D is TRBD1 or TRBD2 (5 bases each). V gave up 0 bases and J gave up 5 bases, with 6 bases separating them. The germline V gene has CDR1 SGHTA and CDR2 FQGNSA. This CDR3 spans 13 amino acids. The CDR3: CASSLAGVDTQYF. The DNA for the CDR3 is TGTGCCAGCAGCTTAGCGGGGGTAGATACGCAGTATTTT.